The source of this T cell receptor beta chain is a study of blood T cell repertoires in COVID-19. Study information: From T cells, B-cell-depleted T cells, or PBMCs came the material, which was cDNA or gDNA.

Generated by immunoSEQ multiplex PCR, the TCRdb table keeps only in-frame clones and is missing some. The data show approximately 410,000 clones, 86% seen once. The specimen was peripheral blood. This receptor was obtained from a woman aged 25 to 39 with active or convalescent COVID-19.

The CDR3 region is CASSEQRATNEKLFF. The CDR3 nucleotides read TGTGCCAGCAGTGAGCAGCGAGCAACTAATGAAAAACTGTTTTTT. V is TRBV6-1 and J is TRBJ1-4; D is undetermined. The germline CDR1 and CDR2 sequences are MNHNS and SASEGT. The CDR3 is 15 residues long. Trimming pared 3 bases from V and 0 bases from J, leaving 8 bases between.